These 28 T cell receptor beta chains came from one sample sequenced in a study of T cell clonality in common variable immunodeficiency. The data were produced by immunoSEQ multiplex PCR, yet TCRdb's version contains in-frame clones alone and is incomplete. Recorded here are some 45,000 clones, none singletons. Sequenced: peripheral blood mononuclear cells. The receptor source for this set is a person aged 18 to 75 in good health.

This clone was picked up many times. The CDR3 extends 3 residues past the end of the read, so its final part is completed from the germline J gene. This chain connects TRBV7-8 to TRBJ1-4, with D perhaps matching TRBD1 (6 bases). The V gene lost 1 base and the J gene lost 8 bases, with 17 bases spanning the gap. This CDR3 spans 16 amino acids. Germline V CDR1 and CDR2: SGHVS, FQNEAQ. The CDR3 DNA, read in part, is TGTGCCAGCAGCTTAGTATCAGGGGCAAAGGGGGAAAAA. Its protein is CASSLVSGAKGEK. The whole CDR3 is CASSLVSGAKGEKLFF.

This clone was observed many times. Coverage ceases 3 residues before the CDR3 finishes, and the germline J gene fills in the end. V and J are TRBV18 and TRBJ1-6, with D hard to call. Germline V gene lookup returns CDR1 KGHSH and CDR2 LQKENI. The CDR3 loop spans 16 amino acids. V dropped 2 bases and J dropped 2 bases, with 10 bases sitting between them. CDR3 DNA (partial): TGTGCCAGCTCACCAAGTCCAGGCCCCTATAATTCACCC. This encodes CASSPSPGPYNSP. The complete CDR3 sequence is CASSPSPGPYNSPLHF.

This clone showed up many times. The CDR3 end falls 3 residues outside the read, so it is completed with the germline J gene. The V and J genes are TRBV5-6 and TRBJ1-5; possible D gene TRBD1, 6 bases. The germline V gene encodes CDR1 SGHDT and CDR2 YYEEEE. The ends were cut back, 1 base at V and 4 bases at J, with 9 bases in the middle. The CDR3 sequence is 14 residues long. The sequenced part of the CDR3 DNA is TGTGCCAGCAGCTTGATGACAGGAAATCAGCCC. Translating it yields CASSLMTGNQP. The whole CDR3 sequence reads CASSLMTGNQPQHF.

This clone was recorded at least ten times. The read ends 3 residues before the CDR3 terminus; that terminus is restored from the germline J gene. The V gene is TRBV12-5, the J gene TRBJ2-5, with 8 bases identical to TRBD1. Germline V gives CDR1 LGHNT, CDR2 FRNRAP. This CDR3 is built from 17 residues. J gave up 3 bases and V 4 bases, and 13 bases lay outside the gene matches. CDR3 DNA (partial): TGTGCTAGTGGTTGGAGCCCTGACAGGGGCCATAAAGAGACC. Protein sequence: CASGWSPDRGHKET. The whole CDR3 is CASGWSPDRGHKETQYF.

In this sample, this clone turned up many times. From the germline J gene comes the end of the CDR3, since the read stops 3 residues before it. The chain uses TRBV29-1 and TRBJ2-7, with D maybe TRBD2 (5 bases). V gave up 6 bases and J gave up 0 bases, with 12 bases separating them. Germline-derived CDR1 and CDR2 are SQVTM and ANQGSEA. The CDR3 extends over 13 amino acids. The sequenced CDR3 bases are TGCAGCGTGAGGGCAGCCCTCTCCTACGAG. Residues: CSVRAALSYE. The entire CDR3 protein reads CSVRAALSYEQYF.

This clone was detected ten times or more. The read terminates 3 residues before the CDR3 end, so the remaining end is supplied by the germline J gene. This chain joins TRBV7-2 and TRBJ1-4; TRBD1 matches 7 bases. The CDR3 is 15 amino acids. CDR1 and CDR2 (germline): SGHTA, FQGNSA. The CDR3 spells CASSLVTGAGRKLFF. The CDR3 bases that were read are TGTGCCAGCAGCTTAGTAACAGGGGCTGGTCGTAAA.

In its sample, this clone was seen a few times. CDR3 region: CASSLGGANTEAFF. The sequenced part of the CDR3 DNA is TGTGCCAGCAGCTTAGGAGGGGCGAACACTGAA. V usage is TRBV7-6 and J usage is TRBJ1-1, with D possibly matching TRBD1 (5 bases). Read coverage stops 3 residues before the CDR3 terminus; the germline J gene supplies the remainder. The germline gives CDR1 SGHVS, CDR2 FNYEAQ. The V end was cut by 1 base, the J end by 1 base, with 7 bases between. This CDR3 has 14 amino acids.

In the case of this clone: The observed sequence ends 3 residues before the CDR3 terminus, with the missing tail filled in from the germline J gene. The J gene is TRBJ2-3, the V gene TRBV5-1, with 11 bases identical to TRBD2. The length of the CDR3 is 16 residues. Per the germline V gene, CDR1 is SGHRS and CDR2 is YFSETQ. CDR3 in amino acids: CASSLGASGGQETQYF. The CDR3 bases that were read are TGCGCCAGCAGCTTGGGTGCTAGCGGGGGGCAAGAGACG.

This clone was seen repeatedly, ten times or more. The read terminates 3 residues before the CDR3 end, so the remaining end is supplied by the germline J gene. This chain connects TRBV18 to TRBJ1-4; 10 bases are a match to TRBD1. J lost 7 bases, V lost 3 bases, and 5 bases had no gene match. This CDR3 region has 15 residues. CDR1 is KGHSH and CDR2 is LQKENI in the germline V gene. This CDR3 is CASSPRQGASEKLFF. The DNA read from the CDR3 is TGTGCCAGCTCACCCCGACAGGGGGCAAGTGAAAAA.

This clone was seen repeatedly, ten times or more. The CDR3 goes on 3 residues after the read ends, and that part is filled in from the germline J gene. The chain is built from TRBV4-1 and TRBJ2-5; 10 bases agree with TRBD1. Unmatched junction bases numbered 9, after V lost 0 bases and J lost 2 bases. CDR3 length: 18 amino acids. Germline CDR1 and CDR2: MGHRA and YSYEKL. The CDR3 sequence: CASSQDWEDRGWQETQYF. The CDR3 DNA, read in part, is TGCGCCAGCAGCCAAGATTGGGAGGACAGGGGGTGGCAAGAGACC.

In this sample, this clone turned up a few times. Coverage ceases 3 residues before the CDR3 finishes, and the germline J gene fills in the end. The chain carries TRBV7-9 and TRBJ1-1, with a possible D match to TRBD1 (5 bases). V lost 1 base and J 2 bases, leaving 8 bases between the germline ends. The CDR3 spans 14 residues. Germline CDR1 is SEHNR and CDR2 is FQNEAQ (reference sequence). The DNA read from the CDR3 is TGTGCCAGCAGCTTAGGACAGCTTAACACTGAA. This codes for CASSLGQLNTE. The full CDR3 is CASSLGQLNTEAFF.

This clone was seen many times. Mismatch with germline at one junction end may stem from a read error. Read sequence stops 3 residues before the CDR3 end, and the germline J gene provides the missing end. The rearrangement uses TRBV4-2 and TRBJ2-1, with unresolved D. The CDR3 totals 14 residues. Germline loops: CDR1 LGHNA, CDR2 YNFKEQ. The part of the CDR3 DNA that was read is TGCGCCAGCAGCCCCCGCCTGCTAGGCAATGAG. This translates into CASSPRLLGNE. The complete CDR3 protein is CASSPRLLGNEQFF.

Ten or more counts support this clone. The sequence runs out 3 residues before the end of the CDR3; the remainder is reconstructed from the germline J gene. V gene TRBV7-9 combines with J gene TRBJ1-5; no reliable D call. This CDR3 region has 15 residues. V gave up 3 bases and J gave up 3 bases, with 12 bases separating them. In germline, CDR1 is SEHNR, CDR2 FQNEAQ (reference sequence). The CDR3 sequence is CASSFDTTDNQPQHF. Incomplete CDR3 DNA: TGTGCCAGCAGCTTTGACACCACCGACAATCAGCCC.

This clone was counted at least ten times. Sequencing ends 3 residues short of the CDR3 end; the germline J gene provides the rest. The V and J genes are TRBV5-1 and TRBJ2-7; 11 bases fit TRBD1. This CDR3 contains 16 residues. Germline V lookup: CDR1 SGHRS, CDR2 YFSETQ. Trimming at V came to 4 bases and at J to 2 bases, leaving 8 bases not matched to a gene. The sequenced part of the CDR3 DNA is TGCGCCAGCAGCGGGGGGACAGGGGGAGAAACCTACGAG. It codes for CASSGGTGGETYE. In full, the CDR3 is CASSGGTGGETYEQYF. Using reference TRBV5-1 and TRBJ2-7 for the parts outside the CDR3, the full variable domain is KAGVTQTPRYLIKTRGQQVTLSCSPISGHRSVSWYQQTPGQGLQFLFEYFSETQRNKGNFPGRFSGRQFSNSRSEMNVSTLELGDSALYLCASSGGTGGETYEQYFGPGTRLTVT.

About this clone: This clone may be a read error of a much larger clone one base away. CDR3 amino acids: CACRHNQVHNEQFF. CDR3 DNA, as far as it was read: TGTGCCTGCAGACATAACCAAGTTCACAATGAG. The chain has TRBV7-9 and TRBJ2-1; no clear D. The read terminates 3 residues before the CDR3 end, so the remaining end is supplied by the germline J gene. Germline CDR1 reads SEHNR; CDR2 reads FQNEAQ (reference sequence). This CDR3 has 14 residues.

CDR3 DNA, as far as it was read: TGCGCCAGCAGCTTGGGCGGACAGGGCGGGGAAAAG. Amino acid sequence: CASSLGGQGGEK. The full CDR3 sequence reads CASSLGGQGGEKLFF. V and J are TRBV5-1 and TRBJ2-2, with 8 bases identical to TRBD1. The read comes to an end 3 residues before the CDR3 does, leaving the germline J gene to fill in the end. Germline V gene data show CDR1 as SGHRS and CDR2 as YFSETQ. The CDR3 sequence is 15 residues long.

This clone was observed at least ten times. The read halts 3 residues ahead of the CDR3 end, with the missing end drawn from the germline J gene. V gene TRBV18 combines with J gene TRBJ2-1; 8 positions agree with TRBD1. The CDR3 has 15 amino acids. Germline V gene data show CDR1 as KGHSH and CDR2 as LQKENI. Unmatched junction bases numbered 0, after V lost 1 base and J lost 1 base. The CDR3 DNA, read in part, is TGTGCCAGCTCACCACGGACAGGGTCCTACAATGAG. It codes for CASSPRTGSYNE. The entire CDR3 sequence reads CASSPRTGSYNEQFF.

This clone showed up many times. The read ends 3 residues early relative to the CDR3; the germline J gene fills the gap. This chain connects TRBV30 to TRBJ2-5, with D hard to call. With 2 bases removed from V and 5 bases from J, the gap between germline ends came to 6 bases. The CDR3 runs 11 residues. Germline V CDR1 and CDR2: GTSNPN, SVGIG (reference sequence). CDR3 bases read: TGTGCCTGGAGTCCAAGGGAGACC. This gives the protein CAWSPRET. The complete CDR3 protein is CAWSPRETQYF.

The table lists this clone with a few counts. The missing CDR3 end, 3 residues past where the read stops, is filled in from the germline J gene. This chain uses TRBV20-1 with TRBJ1-5; 7 bases are a match to TRBD1. After removal of 4 bases from V and 3 bases from J, the junction contained 6 bases not matched to a gene. Germline CDR1 is DFQATT and CDR2 is SNEGSKA (reference sequence). The CDR3 is made up of 14 amino acids. CDR3 bases read: TGCAGTGCTACCAGGGGGTTACTCAATCAGCCC. This translates into CSATRGLLNQP. The whole CDR3 protein is CSATRGLLNQPQHF.

Notes on this clone: A much larger clonotype is one base distant, so this may be a read error. CDR3: CAWTEGSLSNQPQHF. CDR3 DNA, as far as it was read: TGTGCCTGGACGGAGGGGTCCTTGAGCAATCAGCCC. The chain combines TRBV30 with TRBJ1-5, with D possibly matching TRBD1 (5 bases). The read is 3 residues too short to cover the CDR3 end, so that end is filled in from the germline J gene. CDR3 length: 15 amino acids. Germline assignment: CDR1 GTSNPN and CDR2 SVGIG (reference sequence). Trimming stripped 4 bases from V and 1 base from J, with 14 bases between.

This clone was recorded at least ten times. The sequence runs out 3 residues before the end of the CDR3; the remainder is reconstructed from the germline J gene. The chain couples TRBV19 to TRBJ2-7; 9 bases match TRBD1. The trim removed 4 bases at V and 6 bases at J, leaving 10 bases unmatched. This CDR3 comprises 15 residues. CDR1 and CDR2 from the germline V gene are LNHDA and SQIVND (reference sequence). The DNA read from the CDR3 is TGTGCCAGTAGTAATACCGGGACAGGGCAACCCGAG. It is translated as CASSNTGTGQPE. The full CDR3 protein reads CASSNTGTGQPEQYF.

This clone was counted many times. Read data end 3 residues before the CDR3 end; the end is taken from the germline J gene. The chain carries TRBV13 and TRBJ2-3; 7 nucleotides match TRBD2. Trimming removed 5 bases from V and 2 bases from J; junction bases left unmatched: 10. The CDR3 covers 16 residues. Germline V gene data show CDR1 as PRHDT and CDR2 as FYEKMQ (reference sequence). The covered CDR3 bases are TGTGCCAGCAGCAAATGGCGGGGGAGAAACACAGATACG. This codes for CASSKWRGRNTDT. The full CDR3 protein is CASSKWRGRNTDTQYF.

This clone came up many times. The read ends 3 residues early relative to the CDR3; the germline J gene fills the gap. The V and J genes are TRBV19 and TRBJ2-2; 9 positions agree with TRBD1. V lost 11 bases to trimming and J lost 0 bases; unmatched junction nucleotides: 10. The germline CDR1 and CDR2 sequences are LNHDA and SQIVND (reference sequence). The CDR3 loop spans 16 amino acids. Incomplete CDR3 DNA: TGTGCCGCCTATCCCACAGGGGGCGCGAACACCGGGGAG. Protein product: CAAYPTGGANTGE. The entire CDR3 protein is CAAYPTGGANTGELFF.

This clone appeared many times. Sequencing ends 3 residues short of the CDR3 end; the germline J gene provides the rest. This chain links TRBV19 with TRBJ2-3; 7 positions match TRBD2. Germline CDR1 and CDR2: LNHDA and SQIVND (reference sequence). There are 12 residues in the CDR3. CDR3: CASRLAGETQYF. CDR3 DNA, as far as it was read: TGTGCCAGTCGACTAGCTGGAGAGACG.

This clone was counted ten times or more. The read ends 3 residues early relative to the CDR3; the germline J gene fills the gap. The chain carries TRBV20-1 and TRBJ2-1; a possible D gene is TRBD1 (5 bases). This CDR3 contains 13 residues. Germline assignment: CDR1 DFQATT and CDR2 SNEGSKA (reference sequence). V dropped 3 bases and J dropped 0 bases, with 6 bases sitting between them. The CDR3 region is CSARGLSYNEQFF. The sequenced CDR3 bases are TGCAGTGCTAGGGGGCTCTCCTACAATGAG.

This clone was found a few times. The sequenced part of the CDR3 DNA is TGTGCCAGCAGCTTAGTGGCTCAGTCAACCTATGGC. Protein: CASSLVAQSTYG. The entire CDR3 is CASSLVAQSTYGYTF. The J gene is TRBJ1-2, the V gene TRBV11-2; no firm D call. The CDR3 end lies 3 residues beyond the end of the read and is filled in from the germline J gene. V was pared by 1 base and J by 4 bases, with 13 bases between. The CDR3 loop spans 15 amino acids. Germline V CDR1 and CDR2: SGHAT, FQNNGV.

This clone showed up just a few times. The read ends 3 residues shy of where the CDR3 ends; the end is completed using the germline J gene. The genes are TRBV5-6 and TRBJ2-3, with TRBD1 as a possible D gene (6 bases). This CDR3 contains 13 residues. Per germline, CDR1 SGHDT and CDR2 YYEEEE. The sequenced part of the CDR3 DNA is TGTGCCAGCAGCCCGGACAGCCAAGAGACG. This sequence encodes CASSPDSQET. The entire CDR3 protein is CASSPDSQETQYF.

This clone was detected ten times or more. The read falls 3 residues short of the CDR3 end, and the missing part is taken from the germline J gene. The gene calls are TRBV30 and TRBJ2-1, with 11 nucleotides matching TRBD2. Germline CDR1 GTSNPN, CDR2 SVGIG (reference sequence). This CDR3 contains 16 residues. V lost 2 bases to trimming and J lost 5 bases; unmatched junction nucleotides: 8. CDR3 in amino acids: CAWSRALSGGDNEQFF. CDR3 bases read: TGTGCCTGGAGTAGGGCCCTTAGCGGGGGGGACAATGAG.